These 6 T cell receptor beta chains were all obtained from the same sample, sequenced in a study of cytomegalovirus exposure and HLA in healthy donors (dated by TCRdb to about 2017). Library generation was performed with the immunoSEQ multiplex PCR assay. For the multiplex PCR, a mixture combining 60 forward primers for TCR Vbeta segments and 13 reverse primers for TCR Jbeta segments was used. Imported from immuneACCESS, the table was reduced by TCRdb to in-frame sequences with V and J called. These copies leave out some clones; in studies compared against another copy, an unresolved V gene accounts for under half, and the cause of the remainder is not known. This sample holds roughly 100,000 clones; 55% to 80% were observed only once. Less than 5% of the sample is in the top ten clones. The sample taken for sequencing was PBMCs. Every receptor here comes from a human donor in good health.

The J gene is TRBJ2-1, the V gene TRBV29-1; 7 positions agree with TRBD2. With V trimmed by 7 bases and J by 8 bases, 11 bases remained unmatched. The CDR3 is 13 amino acids. Germline-derived CDR1 and CDR2 are SQVTM and ANQGSEA. The CDR3 DNA reads TGCAGCGGAGTAGCGGGTACGAGGCATGAGCAGTTCTTC. Amino acids: CSGVAGTRHEQFF.

This rearrangement joins TRBV2 to TRBJ2-3, with 7 bases matching TRBD1. J lost 4 bases, V lost 4 bases, and 8 bases had no gene match. Germline lookup yields CDR1 SNHLY and CDR2 FYNNEI. The CDR3 covers 15 residues. This CDR3 is CASSGWRGGADTQYF. The CDR3 region has the DNA TGTGCCAGCAGTGGTTGGCGAGGGGGCGCAGATACGCAGTATTTT.

The chain joins TRBV12-5 to TRBJ1-1; possible D gene TRBD1, 5 bases. This CDR3 is built from 15 residues. Deletions cut 5 bases from V and 0 bases from J, with 13 bases between. The germline V gene has CDR1 LGHNT and CDR2 FRNRAP. The CDR3 DNA reads TGTGCTAGTGGTCCTCCGGGGGGGATGAACACTGAAGCTTTCTTT. Translating gives CASGPPGGMNTEAFF.

On this clone: One junction end disagrees with the germline gene, perhaps due to a read error. The chain carries TRBV4-1 and TRBJ2-1; 11 bases map to TRBD2. Germline V gene data show CDR1 as MGHRA and CDR2 as YSYEKL. This CDR3 spans 16 amino acids. The CDR3 nucleotides read TGCGTCAGCAGCTCCGGGACTAGCGGTTACTACAATGAGCAGTTCTTC. The encoded protein is CVSSSGTSGYYNEQFF.

This clone came up a few times. This chain uses TRBV2 with TRBJ1-4; 7 nucleotides align to TRBD1. The V and J ends lost 3 bases and 2 bases, in that order; junction bases with no gene match: 6. Looked up from germline, CDR1 is SNHLY and CDR2 is FYNNEI. The CDR3 totals 16 residues. The CDR3 DNA reads TGTGCCAGCAGTGATCGGAGCAGGGGGACTAATGAAAAACTGTTTTTT. This codes for CASSDRSRGTNEKLFF.

CDR3 protein: CASMATTGTGTPNEQFF. CDR3 sequence (DNA): TGTGCCAGTATGGCAACTACCGGGACAGGGACCCCCAATGAGCAGTTCTTC. The genes are TRBV19 and TRBJ2-1, with TRBD1 matching over 9 bases. The CDR3 consists of 17 residues. Germline CDR1 and CDR2: LNHDA and SQIVND (reference sequence). V trimming: 7 bases; J trimming: 6 bases; junction bases outside the gene matches: 16.